What follows describes a single T cell receptor beta chain. Trimming took off 5 bases at V and 3 bases at J, with 11 bases between the two ends. CDR1 and CDR2 (germline): SGHAT, FQNNGV. This CDR3 has 14 residues. The entry originates in a study of blood T cell repertoires in COVID-19. The data were produced by immunoSEQ multiplex PCR, yet TCRdb's version contains in-frame clones alone and is incomplete. The data show 180,000 or so clones, with roughly 81% seen just once and 12% held by the top ten. The sample consisted of peripheral blood. The chain joins TRBV11-2 to TRBJ2-1, with a weak D call TRBD2 (6 bases). The sequence was collected from a woman of 80 years or more with COVID-19, enrolled during active disease. The CDR3 DNA reads TGTGCCAGCAGCCCGCGGGACGGCTACAATGAGCAGTTCTTC. Amino acids: CASSPRDGYNEQFF. Using reference TRBV11-2 and TRBJ2-1 for the parts outside the CDR3, the full variable domain is EAGVAQSPRYKIIEKRQSVAFWCNPISGHATLYWYQQILGQGPKLLIQFQNNGVVDDSQLPKDRFSAERLKGVDSTLKIQPAKLEDSAVYLCASSPRDGYNEQFFGPGTRLTVL.